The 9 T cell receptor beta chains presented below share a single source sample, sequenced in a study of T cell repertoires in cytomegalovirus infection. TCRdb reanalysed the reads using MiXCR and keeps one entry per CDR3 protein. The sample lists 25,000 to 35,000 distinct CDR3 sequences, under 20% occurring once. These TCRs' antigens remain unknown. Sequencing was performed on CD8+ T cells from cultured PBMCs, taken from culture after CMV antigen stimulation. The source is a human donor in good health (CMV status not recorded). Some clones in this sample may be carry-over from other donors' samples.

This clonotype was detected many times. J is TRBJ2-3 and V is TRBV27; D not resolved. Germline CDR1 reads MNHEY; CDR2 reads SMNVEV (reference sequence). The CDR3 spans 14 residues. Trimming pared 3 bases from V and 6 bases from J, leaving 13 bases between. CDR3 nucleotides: TGTGCCAGCAGTTTCGGGTACCCCCGGGATACGCAGTATTTT. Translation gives CASSFGYPRDTQYF.

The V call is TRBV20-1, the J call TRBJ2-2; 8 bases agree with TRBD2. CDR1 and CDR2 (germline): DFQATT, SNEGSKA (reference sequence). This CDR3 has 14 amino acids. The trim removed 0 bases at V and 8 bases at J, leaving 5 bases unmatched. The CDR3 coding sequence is TGCAGTGCTAGAGATGGCGGGGGGTCTGGGGAGCTGTTTTTT. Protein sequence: CSARDGGGSGELFF.

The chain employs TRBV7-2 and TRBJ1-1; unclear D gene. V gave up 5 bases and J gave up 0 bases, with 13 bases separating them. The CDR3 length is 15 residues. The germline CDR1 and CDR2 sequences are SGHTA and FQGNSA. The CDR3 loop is CASSTHRNLNTEAFF. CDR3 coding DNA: TGTGCCAGCAGCACCCACAGAAATTTGAACACTGAAGCTTTCTTT.

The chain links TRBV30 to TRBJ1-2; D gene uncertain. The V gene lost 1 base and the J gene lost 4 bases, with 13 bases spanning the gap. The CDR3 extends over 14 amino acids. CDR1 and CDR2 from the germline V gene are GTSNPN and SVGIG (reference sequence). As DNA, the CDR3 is TGTGCCTGGAGTGGCTACGGGAATTCCTATGGCTACACCTTC. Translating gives CAWSGYGNSYGYTF.

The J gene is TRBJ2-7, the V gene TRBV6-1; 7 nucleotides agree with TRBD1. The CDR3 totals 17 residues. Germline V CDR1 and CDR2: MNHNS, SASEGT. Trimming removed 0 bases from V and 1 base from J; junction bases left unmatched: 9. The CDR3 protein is CASSEAPTGVTSYEQYF. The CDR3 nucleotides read TGTGCCAGCAGTGAAGCCCCCACAGGGGTAACGTCCTACGAGCAGTACTTC.

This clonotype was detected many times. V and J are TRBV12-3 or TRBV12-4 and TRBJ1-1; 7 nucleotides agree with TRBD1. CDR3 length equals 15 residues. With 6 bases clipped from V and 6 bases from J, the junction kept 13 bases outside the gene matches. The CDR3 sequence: CASSKGGAIPPEAFF. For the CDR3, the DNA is TGTGCCAGCAGCAAAGGGGGCGCGATTCCCCCTGAAGCTTTCTTT.

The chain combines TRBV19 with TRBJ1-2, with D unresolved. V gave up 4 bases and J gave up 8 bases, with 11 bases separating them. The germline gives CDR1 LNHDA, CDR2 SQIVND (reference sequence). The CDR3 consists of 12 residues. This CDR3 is CASSNPPGGYTF. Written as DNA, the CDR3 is TGTGCCAGTAGTAACCCCCCCGGGGGCTACACCTTC.

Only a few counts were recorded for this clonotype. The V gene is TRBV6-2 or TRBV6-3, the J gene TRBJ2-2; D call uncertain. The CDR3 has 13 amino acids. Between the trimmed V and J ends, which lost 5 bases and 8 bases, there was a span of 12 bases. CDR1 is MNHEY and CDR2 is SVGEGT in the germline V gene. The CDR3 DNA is TGTGCCAGCAGTAAAACAGAGAAGGGGGAGCTGTTTTTT. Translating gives CASSKTEKGELFF.

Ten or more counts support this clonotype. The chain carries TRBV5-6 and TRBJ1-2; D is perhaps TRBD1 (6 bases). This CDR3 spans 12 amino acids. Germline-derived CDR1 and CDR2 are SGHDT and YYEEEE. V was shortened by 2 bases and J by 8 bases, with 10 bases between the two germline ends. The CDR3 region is CASSFTGLGYTF. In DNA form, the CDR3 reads TGTGCCAGCAGCTTTACAGGGTTGGGCTACACCTTC.